This passage covers 10 T cell receptor beta chains from one sample sequenced in a study of blood T cell repertoires in COVID-19. Profiling relied on immunoSEQ multiplex PCR, and the TCRdb table lists in-frame clones only, not all of them. Of 310,000 or so clones in the sample, around four fifths were seen once. The material sequenced was peripheral blood. The source of these receptors is a woman in her fifties or sixties with acute or convalescent COVID-19.

This rearrangement joins TRBV5-1 to TRBJ2-5; a weak D match, TRBD2 (5 bases). Germline-derived CDR1 and CDR2 are SGHRS and YFSETQ. CDR3 length equals 16 residues. V shed 3 bases and J shed 4 bases, with 19 bases lying between them. This CDR3 reads CASSSRSTSGVETQYF. The DNA for the CDR3 is TGCGCCAGCAGCTCCCGATCCACTAGTGGGGTAGAGACCCAGTACTTC.

This chain links TRBV5-6 with TRBJ2-3; the D is unclear. The CDR3 sequence is 15 residues long. V lost 2 bases, J lost 0 bases, and 10 bases lay in between. Germline CDR1 SGHDT, CDR2 YYEEEE. CDR3 in amino acids: CASSFVGGSTDTQYF. The CDR3 region has the DNA TGTGCCAGCAGCTTTGTAGGCGGAAGCACAGATACGCAGTATTTT.

The chain recombines TRBV7-9 with TRBJ1-1; TRBD1 agrees at 7 bases. Germline V gives CDR1 SEHNR, CDR2 FQNEAQ (reference sequence). This CDR3 spans 15 amino acids. The junction had 6 bases not matched to a gene; V was cut back by 5 bases and J by 0 bases. CDR3: CASSPQGTVNTEAFF. In DNA form, the CDR3 reads TGTGCCAGCAGCCCGCAAGGGACAGTGAACACTGAAGCTTTCTTT.

CDR3 bases: TGTGCCAGCAGTGAACCGGGACAGGGGGCTGGCTACACCTTC. Translating it yields CASSEPGQGAGYTF. V usage is TRBV2 and J usage is TRBJ1-2, with TRBD1 matching 12 bases. V gave up 2 bases and J gave up 7 bases; unmatched junction bases: 2. The CDR3 runs to 14 residues. Germline values: CDR1 SNHLY, CDR2 FYNNEI.

Here the CDR3 DNA reads TGCAGTGCTTACACGGGTGTTGGCTACACCTTC. Its protein is CSAYTGVGYTF. V and J are TRBV20-1 and TRBJ1-2, with D unresolved. Germline CDR1 is DFQATT and CDR2 is SNEGSKA (reference sequence). The CDR3 runs 11 residues. V lost 5 bases, J lost 7 bases, and 11 bases lay in between.

The chain is built from TRBV6-1 and TRBJ1-2; 8 positions agree with TRBD1. The CDR3 runs to 18 residues. J was trimmed by 0 bases and V by 2 bases; bases with no gene match: 11. Looked up from germline, CDR1 is MNHNS and CDR2 is SASEGT. CDR3 DNA: TGTGCCAGCAGTGAACAGCCCTGGGACAGGCGGACTAACTATGGCTACACCTTC. Amino acid sequence: CASSEQPWDRRTNYGYTF.

CDR3 DNA: TGTGCCAGCAGCCAAGAGACTAGCGGGAATCTAGATACGCAGTATTTT. It translates to CASSQETSGNLDTQYF. The V gene is TRBV4-2, the J gene TRBJ2-3; 11 positions agree with TRBD2. CDR1 is LGHNA and CDR2 is YNFKEQ in the germline V gene. V lost 0 bases, J lost 5 bases, and 4 bases stayed unmatched. The CDR3 has 16 amino acids.

The V gene is TRBV4-1, the J gene TRBJ2-1; TRBD2 agrees at 11 bases. Per the germline V gene, CDR1 is MGHRA and CDR2 is YSYEKL. The CDR3 loop spans 16 amino acids. V lost 3 bases, J lost 5 bases, and 6 bases stayed unmatched. CDR3 DNA sequence: TGCGCCAGCAGCCACCCGACTAGCGGGATCCACAATGAGCAGTTCTTC. Encoded protein: CASSHPTSGIHNEQFF.

The chain uses TRBV27 and TRBJ1-4, with 7 positions matching TRBD1. The CDR3 has 14 amino acids. Germline V gene data show CDR1 as MNHEY and CDR2 as SMNVEV (reference sequence). The junction had 3 bases not matched to a gene; V was cut back by 3 bases and J by 5 bases. CDR3 coding DNA: TGTGCCAGCAGTTTGCAGGGGGTGAATGAAAAACTGTTTTTT. Amino acid sequence: CASSLQGVNEKLFF.

This rearrangement joins TRBV12-3 or TRBV12-4 to TRBJ2-7, with D possibly matching TRBD2 (6 bases). Deletions cut 4 bases from V and 4 bases from J, with 11 bases between. The CDR3 is 13 residues long. The CDR3 DNA is TGTGCCAGCAGTTCCCCAGGAGGGTACGAGCAGTACTTC. It specifies CASSSPGGYEQYF.